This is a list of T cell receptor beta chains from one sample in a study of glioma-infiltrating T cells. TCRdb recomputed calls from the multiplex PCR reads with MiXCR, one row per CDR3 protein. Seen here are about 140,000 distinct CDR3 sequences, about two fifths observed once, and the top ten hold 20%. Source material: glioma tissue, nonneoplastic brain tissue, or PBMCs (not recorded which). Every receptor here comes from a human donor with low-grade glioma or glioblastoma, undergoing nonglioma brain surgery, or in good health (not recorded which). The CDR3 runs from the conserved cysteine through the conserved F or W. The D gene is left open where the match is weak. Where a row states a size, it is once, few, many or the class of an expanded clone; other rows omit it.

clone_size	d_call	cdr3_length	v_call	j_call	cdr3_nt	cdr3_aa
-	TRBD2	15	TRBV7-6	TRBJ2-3	TGTGCCAGCAGTTCGGTGACTAGCGGCACAGATACGCAGTATTTT	CASSSVTSGTDTQYF
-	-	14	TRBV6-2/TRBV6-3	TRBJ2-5	TGTGCCAGCAGACCCCCTCTGAGGGGAGAGACCCAGTACTTC	CASRPPLRGETQYF
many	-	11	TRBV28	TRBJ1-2	TGTGCCAGCAGGTCAGACTATGGCTACACCTTC	CASRSDYGYTF
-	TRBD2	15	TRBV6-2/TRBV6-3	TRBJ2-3	TGTGCCAGCAGTTACTCGGGTAGCGGGACAGATACGCAGTATTTT	CASSYSGSGTDTQYF
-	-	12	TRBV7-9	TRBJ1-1	TGTGCCAGCAGCTTTATCAGGGGAGCAGCTTTCTTT	CASSFIRGAAFF
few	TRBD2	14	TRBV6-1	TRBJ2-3	TGTGCCAGCAGTCGCGGGGGGGCCGCAGATACGCAGTATTTT	CASSRGGAADTQYF
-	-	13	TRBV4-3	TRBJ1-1	TGCGCCAGCAGCCATCTCCGAGGCACTGAAGCTTTCTTT	CASSHLRGTEAFF
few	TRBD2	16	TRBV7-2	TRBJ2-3	TGTGCCAGCAGCTTTGGACTAGCGGGACACACAGATACGCAGTATTTT	CASSFGLAGHTDTQYF
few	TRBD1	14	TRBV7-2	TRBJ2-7	TGTGCCAGCGGCAAGGGACAGGGGGAATACGAGCAGTACTTC	CASGKGQGEYEQYF
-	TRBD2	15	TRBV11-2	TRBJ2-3	TGTGCCAGCAGCTTAGCGGGCGGGGGGCAGGATACGCAGTACTTT	CASSLAGGGQDTQYF
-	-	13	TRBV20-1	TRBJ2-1	TGCAGTGCTAGTCTAGCTTGGGGCGGTGAGCAGTTCTTC	CSASLAWGGEQFF
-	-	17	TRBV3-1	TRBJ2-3	TGTGCCAGCAGCCAAGATAGTGGGGCCTCCACACGGTATACGCAGTATTTT	CASSQDSGASTRYTQYF
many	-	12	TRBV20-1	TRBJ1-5	TGCAGTGCTAGAGTTCTCAGGGAGCCCCAGCATTTT	CSARVLREPQHF
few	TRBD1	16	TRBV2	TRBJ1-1	TGTGCCAGCAGCGATACGCCGACAGGGGGGAACACTGAAGCTTTCTTT	CASSDTPTGGNTEAFF
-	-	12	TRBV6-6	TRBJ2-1	TGTGCCAGCAGTTACGGAGCTCCTGAGCAGTTCTTC	CASSYGAPEQFF
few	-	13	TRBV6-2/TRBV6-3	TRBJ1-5	TGTGCCAGCACCCCGGACGGGAATCAGCCCCAGCATTTT	CASTPDGNQPQHF
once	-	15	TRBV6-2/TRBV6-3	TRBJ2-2	TGTGCCAGCATGCGGGACGGTGCGAACACCGGGGAGCTGTTTTTT	CASMRDGANTGELFF
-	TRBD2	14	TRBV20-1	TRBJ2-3	TGCAGTGCCCATCTAGCGGGACACACAGATACGCAGTATTTT	CSAHLAGHTDTQYF